This T cell receptor (beta chain) comes out of a study of T cell responses to AZD1222 COVID-19 vaccine. Pooled in the analysis were second doses at about 4 or about 12 weeks. General observations from the study: No day 14 peak samples; only post-peak repertoires were characterized. Regions 160-218 and 743-854 dominated among vaccine-associated CD4 TCRs spanning spike. When two AZD1222 doses had been given, Spike-specific TCR breadth and depth rose.

A remark on this clone: Its antigen is not identified.

Sequencing was performed with immunoSEQ multiplex PCR; in TCRdb, only in-frame clones are kept and a portion is missing. The sample consists of approximately 80,000 clones, 70% to 90% of them appearing once. Between the trimmed V and J ends, which lost 3 bases and 6 bases, there was a span of 4 bases. This CDR3 comprises 11 residues. The chain joins TRBV12-3 or TRBV12-4 to TRBJ2-3; no clear D gene. This receptor was obtained from an adult who received the AZD1222 COVID-19 vaccine. The input for sequencing was peripheral blood, taken 28 days after the second AZD1222 dose. This CDR3 is CASSLSDTQYF. The DNA of the CDR3 is TGTGCCAGCAGTTTGTCCGATACGCAGTATTTT.